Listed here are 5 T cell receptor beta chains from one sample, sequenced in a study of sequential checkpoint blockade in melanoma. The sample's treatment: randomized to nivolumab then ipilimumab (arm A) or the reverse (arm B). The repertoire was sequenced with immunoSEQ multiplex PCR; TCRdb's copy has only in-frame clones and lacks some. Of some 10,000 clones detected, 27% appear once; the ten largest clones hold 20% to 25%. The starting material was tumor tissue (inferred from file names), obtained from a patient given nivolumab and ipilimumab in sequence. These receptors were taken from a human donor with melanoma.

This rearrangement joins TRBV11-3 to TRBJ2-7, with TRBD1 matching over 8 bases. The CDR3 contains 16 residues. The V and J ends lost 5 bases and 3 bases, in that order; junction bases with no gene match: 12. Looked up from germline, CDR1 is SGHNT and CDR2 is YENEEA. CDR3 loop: CASSPWSPGQVYEQYV. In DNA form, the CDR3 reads TGTGCCAGCAGCCCCTGGTCCCCGGGACAGGTCTACGAGCAGTACGTC.

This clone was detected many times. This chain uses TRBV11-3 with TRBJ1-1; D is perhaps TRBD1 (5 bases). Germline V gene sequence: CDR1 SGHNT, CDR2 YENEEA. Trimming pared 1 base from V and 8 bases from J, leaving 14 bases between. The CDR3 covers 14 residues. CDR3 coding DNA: TGTGCCAGCAGCTTAGTGGGCAGGGTAACCGAAGCTTTCTTT. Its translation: CASSLVGRVTEAFF. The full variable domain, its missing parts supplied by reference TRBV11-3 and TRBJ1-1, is EAGVVQSPRYKIIEKKQPVAFWCNPISGHNTLYWYLQNLGQGPELLIRYENEEAVDDSQLPKDRFSAERLKGVDSTLKIQPAELGDSAVYLCASSLVGRVTEAFFGQGTRLTVV.

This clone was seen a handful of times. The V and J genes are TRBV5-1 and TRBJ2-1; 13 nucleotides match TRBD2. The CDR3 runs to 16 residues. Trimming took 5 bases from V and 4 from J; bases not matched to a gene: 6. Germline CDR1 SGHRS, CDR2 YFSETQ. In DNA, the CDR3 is TGCGCCAGCAGGAGGACTAGCGGGGGTTTTTACAATGAGCAGTTCTTC. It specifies CASRRTSGGFYNEQFF.

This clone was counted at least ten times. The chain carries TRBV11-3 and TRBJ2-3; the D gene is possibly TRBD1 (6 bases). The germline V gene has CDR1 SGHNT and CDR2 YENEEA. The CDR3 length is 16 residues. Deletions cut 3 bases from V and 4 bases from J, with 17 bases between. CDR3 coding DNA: TGTGCCAGCAGCTTTTCCGGGACACGGGCCTCAGATACGCAGTATTTT. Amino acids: CASSFSGTRASDTQYF.

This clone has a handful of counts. This chain's CDR3 is CASSVGQFNQPQHF. CDR3 nucleotides: TGTGCCAGCAGTGTCGGACAGTTTAATCAGCCCCAGCATTTT. This chain connects TRBV2 to TRBJ1-5; D might be TRBD1 (6 bases). Germline V gives CDR1 SNHLY, CDR2 FYNNEI. CDR3 length: 14 amino acids. The V end was cut by 4 bases, the J end by 4 bases, with 11 bases between.